These T cell receptor beta chains were read from a single sample in a study of blood T cell repertoires in COVID-19. Assay: immunoSEQ multiplex PCR; the TCRdb copy retains only in-frame clones and omits some. The sample includes over 120,000 clones, roughly 85% of them seen just once. The material sequenced was PBMCs or T cells enriched from blood (not recorded which). All receptors come from a woman in her fifties or sixties who had recovered from COVID-19. Each CDR3 is given with its conserved first and last residue. The D gene is left open where the match is weak. The size of a clone is reported for some rows only, either as once, few or many, or as a class for expanded clones.

v_call	j_call	d_call	clone_size	cdr3_nt	cdr3_aa
TRBV27	TRBJ1-4	NA	NA	TGTGCCAGCAGGACACTAACTAATGAAAAACTGTTTTTT	CASRTLTNEKLFF
TRBV27	TRBJ1-4	NA	NA	TGTGCCAGCAAGGTCTCAGGGGATGAAAAACTGTTTTTT	CASKVSGDEKLFF
TRBV7-9	TRBJ2-7	NA	NA	TGTGCCAGCAGCTTAGGAGGCTGGAACGAGCAGTACTTC	CASSLGGWNEQYF
TRBV14	TRBJ2-6	NA	NA	TGTGCCAGCAGCCAAGGTACGGGAAGTGGGGCCAACGTCCTGACTTTC	CASSQGTGSGANVLTF
TRBV5-1	TRBJ2-5	TRBD2	few	TGCGCCAGCAGCTTGGTGGCGGGAGGGGCAGAGACCCAGTACTTC	CASSLVAGGAETQYF
TRBV6-5	TRBJ1-5	NA	NA	TGTGCCAGCAGTAGTGACAGGCTCGATCAGCCCCAGCATTTT	CASSSDRLDQPQHF
TRBV23-1	TRBJ1-2	NA	few	TGCGCCAGCAGCGCCACAGGGACAGGCTACACCTTC	CASSATGTGYTF
TRBV29-1	TRBJ1-1	NA	NA	TGCAGCGTTGAAGATCAGGCCACAACTGAAGCTTTCTTT	CSVEDQATTEAFF
TRBV27	TRBJ2-5	TRBD1	few	TGTGCCAGCATAGACAGGGTCCAAGAGACCCAGTACTTC	CASIDRVQETQYF
TRBV10-3	TRBJ1-2	NA	NA	TGTGCCATCAGGAGCAACCTTTTGGCTAACTATGGCTACACCTTC	CAIRSNLLANYGYTF
TRBV12-3/TRBV12-4	TRBJ1-6	NA	NA	TGTGCCAGCAGCAGTGGCTTGGCACCCCTCCACTTT	CASSSGLAPLHF
TRBV7-9	TRBJ1-5	NA	NA	TGTGCCAGCAGCTCCGTAGCGGTAGGGCAGCCCCAGCATTTT	CASSSVAVGQPQHF
TRBV11-2	TRBJ1-2	NA	NA	TGTGCCAGCAGCTTAGGACAATCGAACTATGGCTACACCTTC	CASSLGQSNYGYTF
TRBV19	TRBJ2-1	TRBD2	NA	TGTGCCAGTAGTATAGGGCCCCTAGCGGGGCCCTACAATGAGCAGTTCTTC	CASSIGPLAGPYNEQFF
TRBV7-9	TRBJ1-1	TRBD1	NA	TGTGCCAGCAGCTTTTACCAGGGGGCGAACACTGAAGCTTTCTTT	CASSFYQGANTEAFF